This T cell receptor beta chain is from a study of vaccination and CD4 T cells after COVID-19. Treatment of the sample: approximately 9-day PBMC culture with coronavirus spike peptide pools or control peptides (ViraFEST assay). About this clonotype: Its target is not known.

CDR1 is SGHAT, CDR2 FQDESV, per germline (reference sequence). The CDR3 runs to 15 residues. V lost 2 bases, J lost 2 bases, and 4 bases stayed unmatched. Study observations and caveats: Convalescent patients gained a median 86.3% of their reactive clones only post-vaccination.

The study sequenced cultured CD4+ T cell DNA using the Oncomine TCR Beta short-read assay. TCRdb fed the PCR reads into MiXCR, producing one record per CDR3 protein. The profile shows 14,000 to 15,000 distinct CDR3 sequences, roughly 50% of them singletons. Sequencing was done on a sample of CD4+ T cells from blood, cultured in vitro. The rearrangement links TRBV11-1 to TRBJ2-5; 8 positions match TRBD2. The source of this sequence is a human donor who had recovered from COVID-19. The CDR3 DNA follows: TGTGCCAGCAGCTTAACGGGAGGGCCGCAAGAGACCCAGTACTTC. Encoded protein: CASSLTGGPQETQYF.